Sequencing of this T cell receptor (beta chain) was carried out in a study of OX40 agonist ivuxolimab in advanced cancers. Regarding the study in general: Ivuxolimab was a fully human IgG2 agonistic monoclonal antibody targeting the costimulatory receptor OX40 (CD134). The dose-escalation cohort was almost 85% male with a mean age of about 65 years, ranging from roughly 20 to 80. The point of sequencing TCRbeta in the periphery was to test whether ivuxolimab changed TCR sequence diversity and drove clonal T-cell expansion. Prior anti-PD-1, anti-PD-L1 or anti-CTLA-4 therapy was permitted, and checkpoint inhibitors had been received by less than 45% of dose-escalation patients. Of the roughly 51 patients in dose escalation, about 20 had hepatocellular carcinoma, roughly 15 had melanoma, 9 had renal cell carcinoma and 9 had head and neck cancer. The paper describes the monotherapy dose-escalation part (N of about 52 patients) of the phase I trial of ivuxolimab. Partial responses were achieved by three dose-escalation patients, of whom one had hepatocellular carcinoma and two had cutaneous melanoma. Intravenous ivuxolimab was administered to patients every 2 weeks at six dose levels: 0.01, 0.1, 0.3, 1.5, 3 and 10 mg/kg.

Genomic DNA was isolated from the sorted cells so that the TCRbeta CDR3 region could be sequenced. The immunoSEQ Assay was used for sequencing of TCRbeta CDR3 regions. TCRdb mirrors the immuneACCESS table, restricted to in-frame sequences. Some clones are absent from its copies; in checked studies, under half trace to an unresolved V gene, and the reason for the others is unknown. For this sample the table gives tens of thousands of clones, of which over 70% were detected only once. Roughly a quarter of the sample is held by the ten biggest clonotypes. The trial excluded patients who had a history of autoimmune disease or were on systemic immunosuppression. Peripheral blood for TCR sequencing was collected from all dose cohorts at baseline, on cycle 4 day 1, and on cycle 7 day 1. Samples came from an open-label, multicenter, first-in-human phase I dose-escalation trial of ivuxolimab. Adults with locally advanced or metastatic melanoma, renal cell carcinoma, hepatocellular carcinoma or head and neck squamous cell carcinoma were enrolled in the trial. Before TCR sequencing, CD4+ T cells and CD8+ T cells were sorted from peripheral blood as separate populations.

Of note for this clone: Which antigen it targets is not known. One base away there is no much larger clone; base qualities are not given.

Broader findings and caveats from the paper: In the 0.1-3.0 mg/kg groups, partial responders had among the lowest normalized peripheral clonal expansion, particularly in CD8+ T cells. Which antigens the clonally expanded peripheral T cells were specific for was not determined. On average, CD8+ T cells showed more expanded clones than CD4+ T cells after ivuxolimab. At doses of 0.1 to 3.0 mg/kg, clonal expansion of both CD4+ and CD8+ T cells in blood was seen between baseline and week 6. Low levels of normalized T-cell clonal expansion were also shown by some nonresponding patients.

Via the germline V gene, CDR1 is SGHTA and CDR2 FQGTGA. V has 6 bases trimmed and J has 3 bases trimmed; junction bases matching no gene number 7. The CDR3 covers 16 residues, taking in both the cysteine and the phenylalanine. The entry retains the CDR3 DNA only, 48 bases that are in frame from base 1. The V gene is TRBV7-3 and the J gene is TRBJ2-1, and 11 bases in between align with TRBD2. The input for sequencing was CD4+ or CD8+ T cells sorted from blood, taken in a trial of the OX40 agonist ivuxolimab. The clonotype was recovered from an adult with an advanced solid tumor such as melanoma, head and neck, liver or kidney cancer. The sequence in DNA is TGTGCCAGCAGTTTGACTAGCGGGATTGTCTACAATGAGCAGTTCTTC. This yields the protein CASSLTSGIVYNEQFF.